The clone carrying this T cell receptor beta chain was observed at least ten times. Its antigen is undetermined. TCRdb re-called the multiplex PCR reads through MiXCR, storing one row per CDR3 protein. The sample carries about 230,000 distinct CDR3 sequences, roughly 32% recorded once. Samples came from axillary lymph nodes draining the breast cancer. This entry comes from a study of breast tumors, draining lymph nodes, adjacent tissues. Trimming took off 0 bases at V and 5 bases at J, with 16 bases between the two ends. Per germline, CDR1 DFQATT and CDR2 SNEGSKA (reference sequence). The CDR3 is 15 amino acids. General study points: Data only fit, rather than demonstrated, lymph node origin of most tumor T cells. Tumors had less TCR diversity than lymph nodes, more than nontumor tissue. Luminal-like breast cancer showed significantly greater tumor-nontumor repertoire similarity than basal-like breast cancer did. Data fit most tumor T cells coming from lymph node, expanding in tumor.

Sample: axillary lymph node tissue. The sequence came from a female donor with breast cancer. Some clones in this sample may be carry-over from other donors' samples. The chain links TRBV20-1 to TRBJ1-2; no clear D gene. In DNA form, the CDR3 reads TGCAGTGCTAGAGATTATGGCTCATCGGAATATGGCTACACCTTC. Translation gives CSARDYGSSEYGYTF.